This T cell receptor beta chain was obtained from a study of cytomegalovirus exposure and HLA in healthy donors. Study-level findings and limits: TCR beta V- and J-gene trimming, according to a later analysis, was linked to a missense DCLRE1C variant.

V lost 1 base and J lost 5, with 6 bases in between. Germline lookup yields CDR1 SGHDT and CDR2 YYEEEE. The CDR3 loop spans 13 amino acids. Details on this clone: Its specificity is unknown.

The PCR was carried out with 60 Vbeta primers and 13 Jbeta primers. Using immunoSEQ multiplex PCR, the repertoire was profiled, and TCRdb retains in-frame clones only, with some absent. The sample contains 150,000 to 200,000 clones, around four fifths of which appear only once. Healthy bone marrow donors made up the donor group. The V gene is TRBV5-6, the J gene TRBJ2-2; D is possibly TRBD1 (5 bases). Sequenced material: PBMCs. The source is a woman in her 30s in good health and CMV-seropositive. The CDR3 is CASSLQGTGELFF. The CDR3 DNA follows: TGTGCCAGCAGCTTGCAGGGTACCGGGGAGCTGTTTTTT. Supplemented by reference TRBV5-6 and TRBJ2-2, the full variable domain reads DAGVTQSPTHLIKTRGQQVTLRCSPKSGHDTVSWYQQALGQGPQFIFQYYEEEERQRGNFPDRFSGHQFPNYSSELNVNALLLGDSALYLCASSLQGTGELFFGEGSRLTVL.